This T cell receptor (beta chain) was recovered during a study of cytotoxic CD8 clonotypes in ibrutinib-treated CLL. As for the study in general: Of a cohort that held roughly eleven relapsed/refractory and roughly 14 treatment-naive patients, about 18 were IGHV unmutated.

Overall study findings and caveats: Against age-matched healthy donors, baseline clonality ran higher and tracked circulating CD8+ T-cell counts.

The table came from immunoSEQ multiplex PCR; TCRdb's copy has only in-frame clones and leaves some out. This table has approximately 29,000 clones, roughly 60% appearing once. Remarks on this clone: The antigen remains undetermined.

Per the germline V gene, CDR1 is LNHDA and CDR2 is SQIVND (reference sequence). With 8 bases removed from V and 5 bases from J, the gap between germline ends came to 12 bases. The CDR3 runs to 12 residues. Sample: PBMCs, taken before ibrutinib treatment. V gene TRBV19 combines with J gene TRBJ1-1, with no clear D. This sequence originates from a human donor with chronic lymphocytic leukemia. The CDR3 DNA is TGTGCCAGTGGGGAACGGGGAACTGAAGCTTTCTTT. The encoded protein is CASGERGTEAFF.